This T cell receptor (beta chain) was sequenced in a study of monozygotic twins with inflammatory bowel disease. Whole-study results and caveats: What may have added variability to patient repertoires is that immunosuppressive treatments differed.

Points on this clonotype: Its target is unknown.

From its re-call of the 5' RACE reads, TCRdb lists each CDR3 protein once, without DNA. The table lists 400,000 to 500,000 distinct CDR3 sequences, with around 2.3% in the top ten. Looked up from germline, CDR1 is SGHRS and CDR2 is YFSETQ. The CDR3 is 13 residues long. The specimen was blood. This receptor was identified in a human donor with ulcerative colitis or Crohn's disease, or a healthy co-twin of an affected twin (not recorded which). The rearrangement links TRBV5-1 to TRBJ2-1. CDR3 sequence reads: CASSLNTYYEQFF.